The entry that follows covers one T cell receptor beta chain sequence. The antigen remains unidentified. This sample is part of a study of cytomegalovirus exposure and HLA in healthy donors. Study overall: Researchers previously reported finding 90 million to 130 million unique TCR beta sequences from roughly 170 million T cells.

Study-wide results and caveats: Highly shared variants forming one cluster were likely a sequencing artifact. Rarity marked most TCR sequences, yet some public TCRs occurred in many donors. In a later analysis, DRB1 alleles had the most associated TCRs; HLA-C alleles the fewest.

Looked up from germline, CDR1 is GTSNPN and CDR2 is SVGIG (reference sequence). J lost 7 bases, V lost 2 bases, and 13 bases had no gene match. The CDR3 length is 16 residues. The study ran its PCR with 60 Vbeta and 13 Jbeta primers. Profiling relied on immunoSEQ multiplex PCR, and the TCRdb table lists in-frame clones only, not all of them. The sample lists over 90,000 clones, 79% occurring once. Sequenced: PBMCs. The V and J genes are TRBV30 and TRBJ2-1; 8 bases agree with TRBD2. The sequence came from a man aged 45-65 years in good health and CMV-seropositive. CDR3 coding DNA: TGTGCCTGGAGTTTGGCCGGAGCGGGAGTTAGAAATGAGCAGTTCTTC. Its translation: CAWSLAGAGVRNEQFF.